These 13 T cell receptor beta chains were sequenced from one sample in a study of T cells in Graves' hyperthyroidism and ophthalmopathy. There were TCR beta CDR3 regions amplified from RNA transcripts. TCR CDR3 regions were first amplified by RT-PCR with HTBI primers. TCRdb re-called the multiplex PCR reads through MiXCR, storing one row per CDR3 protein. The repertoire holds some 400,000 distinct CDR3 sequences, about a fifth seen once, with around 3.4% in the top ten. The sample was blood. The receptors were sampled from a woman aged 18-29 years with Graves' hyperthyroidism.

This clonotype was seen repeatedly, ten times or more. This rearrangement joins TRBV11-2 to TRBJ1-1; D gene uncertain. The CDR3 runs to 16 residues. Germline V lookup: CDR1 SGHAT, CDR2 FQNNGV. V lost 4 bases and J lost 1, with 16 bases in between. CDR3 DNA sequence: TGTGCCAGCAGCTCCCAGCGGGCCGAAAGGAACACTGAAGCTTTCTTT. Translation gives CASSSQRAERNTEAFF.

This sequence joins TRBV20-1 and TRBJ1-1; no clear D gene. The germline CDR1 and CDR2 sequences are DFQATT and SNEGSKA (reference sequence). The CDR3 runs 14 residues. Trimming shortened V by 1 base and J by 0 bases, and 9 bases separated the two germline ends. CDR3 residues: CSARVRRMNTEAFF. The CDR3 DNA is TGCAGTGCTAGAGTACGGCGGATGAACACTGAAGCTTTCTTT.

This clonotype showed up many times. This rearrangement joins TRBV30 to TRBJ2-7; maybe TRBD2 (6 bases). Looked up from germline, CDR1 is GTSNPN and CDR2 is SVGIG (reference sequence). CDR3 length: 15 residues. With 2 bases removed from V and 0 bases from J, the gap between germline ends came to 14 bases. The CDR3: CAWSHPGGSSYEQYF. The CDR3 DNA reads TGTGCCTGGAGTCATCCCGGGGGATCCTCCTACGAGCAGTACTTC. The whole variable domain, remainder taken from reference TRBV30 and TRBJ2-7, is SQTIHQWPATLVQPVGSPLSLECTVEGTSNPNLYWYRQAAGRGLQLLFYSVGIGQISSEVPQNLSASRPQDRQFILSSKKLLLSDSGFYLCAWSHPGGSSYEQYFGPGTRLTVT.

This clonotype was counted at least ten times. The chain recombines TRBV2 with TRBJ1-2; D not certain. CDR1 is SNHLY and CDR2 is FYNNEI in the germline V gene. Trimming removed 1 base at V and 1 base at J, with 4 bases between. CDR3 length: 13 amino acids. The CDR3 DNA sequence: TGTGCCAGCAGTGAAGACGGTAACTATGGCTACACCTTC. Amino acids: CASSEDGNYGYTF.

Concerning this clonotype itself: This could be a read error, since a much larger clone is one nucleotide away. V and J are TRBV6-1 and TRBJ1-5, with 9 bases lining up with TRBD1. Germline lookup yields CDR1 MNHNS and CDR2 SASEGT. The CDR3 sequence is 16 residues long. Trimming took 6 bases from V and 3 from J; bases not matched to a gene: 9. This CDR3 is CASRTLDRGVNQPQHF. In DNA, the CDR3 is TGTGCCAGCAGGACCTTGGACAGGGGAGTCAATCAGCCCCAGCATTTT.

This clonotype was detected many times. The CDR3 is CATSRGTSGPYLSYEQYF. The DNA for the CDR3 is TGTGCCACCAGCAGGGGGACTAGCGGGCCCTACCTCTCCTACGAGCAGTACTTC. The chain links TRBV15 to TRBJ2-7; 12 positions match TRBD2. The CDR3 sequence is 18 residues long. Germline V gene lookup returns CDR1 LNHNV and CDR2 YYDKDF (reference sequence). V lost 3 bases, J lost 0 bases, and 9 bases stayed unmatched.

This clonotype came up many times. The chain is built from TRBV6-4 and TRBJ2-2; 11 bases map to TRBD2. The CDR3 loop spans 15 amino acids. Germline values: CDR1 MRHNA, CDR2 SNTAGT. With V trimmed by 5 bases and J by 3 bases, 2 bases remained unmatched. CDR3 loop: CASSPLAGDTGELFF. The CDR3 DNA reads as TGTGCCAGCAGTCCACTAGCGGGAGACACCGGGGAGCTGTTTTTT.

This clonotype showed up many times. This sequence joins TRBV2 and TRBJ1-1; TRBD1 is a possible D gene (5 bases). The CDR3 runs to 12 residues. V lost 4 bases and J 11 bases, leaving 14 bases between the germline ends. Per the germline V gene, CDR1 is SNHLY and CDR2 is FYNNEI. In DNA form, the CDR3 reads TGTGCCAGCAGTGTAACAGCTTGGGGGGCTTTCTTT. Amino acids: CASSVTAWGAFF.

This clonotype was seen just once. The V call is TRBV28, the J call TRBJ1-5, with D tentatively TRBD1 (6 bases). The CDR3 is made up of 16 amino acids. Germline V gene sequence: CDR1 MDHEN, CDR2 SYDVKM. V was cut by 8 bases and J by 0 bases, with 17 bases left in between. CDR3 in DNA: TGTGCCAGCCGAGCGGACAGACTTTATAGCAATCAGCCCCAGCATTTT. Translation gives CASRADRLYSNQPQHF.

This clonotype was counted at least ten times. This rearrangement joins TRBV5-8 to TRBJ1-1, with D possibly matching TRBD1 (5 bases). Trimming stripped 3 bases from V and 3 bases from J, with 15 bases between. The germline V gene has CDR1 SGHTS and CDR2 YDEGEE. There are 15 residues in the CDR3. CDR3 sequence (DNA): TGTGCCAGCAGCTCGGAGGTGAGGGGAGACACTGAAGCTTTCTTT. Protein: CASSSEVRGDTEAFF.

This clonotype was recorded many times. The chain joins TRBV14 to TRBJ1-2, with D perhaps TRBD1 (5 bases). V was shortened by 1 base and J by 4 bases, with 22 bases between the two germline ends. Germline values: CDR1 SGHDN, CDR2 FVKESK. The CDR3 consists of 18 residues. Written as DNA, the CDR3 is TGTGCCAGCAGCCAAGTGCGAACAGGCCTAAGGGTAGGCTATGGCTACACCTTC. Translated: CASSQVRTGLRVGYGYTF.

This clonotype was observed at least ten times. The genes are TRBV20-1 and TRBJ2-5, with 7 bases lining up with TRBD1. This CDR3 is built from 12 residues. J gave up 1 base and V 5 bases, and 1 base lay outside the gene matches. Per germline, CDR1 DFQATT and CDR2 SNEGSKA (reference sequence). CDR3 protein: CSAHRGQETQYF. In DNA form, the CDR3 reads TGCAGTGCTCACAGGGGCCAAGAGACCCAGTACTTC.

This chain uses TRBV20-1 with TRBJ2-7, with 9 bases fitting TRBD1. Germline CDR1 DFQATT, CDR2 SNEGSKA (reference sequence). CDR3 size: 15 residues. The junction had 6 bases not matched to a gene; V was cut back by 0 bases and J by 3 bases. Written as DNA, the CDR3 is TGCAGTGCTAGAGATGAACAGGGGGCTAACTACGAGCAGTACTTC. It codes for CSARDEQGANYEQYF.